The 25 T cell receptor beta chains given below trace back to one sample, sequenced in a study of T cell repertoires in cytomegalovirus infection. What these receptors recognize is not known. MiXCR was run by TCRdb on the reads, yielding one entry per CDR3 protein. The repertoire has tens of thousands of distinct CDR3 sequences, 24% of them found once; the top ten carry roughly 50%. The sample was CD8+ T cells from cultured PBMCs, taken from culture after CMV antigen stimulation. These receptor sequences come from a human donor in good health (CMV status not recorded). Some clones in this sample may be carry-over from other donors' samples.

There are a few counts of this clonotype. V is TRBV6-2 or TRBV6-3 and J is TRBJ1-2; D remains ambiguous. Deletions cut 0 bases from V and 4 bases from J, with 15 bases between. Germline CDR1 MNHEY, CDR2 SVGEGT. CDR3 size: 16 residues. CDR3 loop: CASSYSPSTDPYGYTF. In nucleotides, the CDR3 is TGTGCCAGCAGTTACTCCCCGTCGACGGACCCCTATGGCTACACCTTC.

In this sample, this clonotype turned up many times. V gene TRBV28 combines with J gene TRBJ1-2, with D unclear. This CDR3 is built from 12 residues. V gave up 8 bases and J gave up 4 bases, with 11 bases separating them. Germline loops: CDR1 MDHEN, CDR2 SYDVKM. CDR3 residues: CASLIASYGYTF. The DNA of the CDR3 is TGTGCCAGCCTTATCGCCTCCTATGGCTACACCTTC.

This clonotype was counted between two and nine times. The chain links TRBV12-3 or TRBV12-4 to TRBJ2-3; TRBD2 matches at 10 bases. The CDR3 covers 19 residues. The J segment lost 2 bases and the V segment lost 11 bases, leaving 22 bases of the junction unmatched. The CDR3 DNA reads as TGTGCCGCCGGACGTAACCTCATCTCCAGCGGGAGGGCCACAGATACGCAGTATTTT. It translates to CAAGRNLISSGRATDTQYF.

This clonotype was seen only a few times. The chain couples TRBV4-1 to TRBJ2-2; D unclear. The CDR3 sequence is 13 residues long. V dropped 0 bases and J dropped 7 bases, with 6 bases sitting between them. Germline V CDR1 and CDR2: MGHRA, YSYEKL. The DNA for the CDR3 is TGCGCCAGCAGCCAAGAAGACGACGGGGAGCTGTTTTTT. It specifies CASSQEDDGELFF.

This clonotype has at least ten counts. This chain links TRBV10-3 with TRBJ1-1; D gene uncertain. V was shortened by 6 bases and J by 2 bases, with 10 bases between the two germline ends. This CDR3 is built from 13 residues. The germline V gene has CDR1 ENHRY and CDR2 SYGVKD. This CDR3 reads CAIRLRDNTEAFF. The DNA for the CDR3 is TGTGCCATCAGGCTACGAGATAACACTGAAGCTTTCTTT.

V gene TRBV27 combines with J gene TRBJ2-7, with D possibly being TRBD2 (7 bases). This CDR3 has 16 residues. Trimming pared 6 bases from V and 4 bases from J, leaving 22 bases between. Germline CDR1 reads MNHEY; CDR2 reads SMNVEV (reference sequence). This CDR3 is CASSPSRGPRGYEQYF. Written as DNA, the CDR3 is TGTGCCAGCAGCCCTTCGCGGGGGCCAAGGGGTTACGAGCAGTACTTC.

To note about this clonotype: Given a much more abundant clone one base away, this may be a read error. The CDR3 bases are TGTGCCAGCATTTTCGACAGGGGCACTGAAGCTTCCTTT. Amino acids: CASIFDRGTEASF. The chain couples TRBV6-1 to TRBJ1-1; 8 nucleotides agree with TRBD1. The germline CDR1 and CDR2 sequences are MNHNS and SASEGT. This CDR3 is built from 13 residues.

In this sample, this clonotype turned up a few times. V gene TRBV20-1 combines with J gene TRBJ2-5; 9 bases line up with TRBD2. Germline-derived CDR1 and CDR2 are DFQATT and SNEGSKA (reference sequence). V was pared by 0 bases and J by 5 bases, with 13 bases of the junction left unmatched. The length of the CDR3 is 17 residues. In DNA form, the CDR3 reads TGCAGTGCTAGAGATCAGGAGGCGGGGGGGCGGTGGGAGACCCAGTACTTC. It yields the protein CSARDQEAGGRWETQYF.

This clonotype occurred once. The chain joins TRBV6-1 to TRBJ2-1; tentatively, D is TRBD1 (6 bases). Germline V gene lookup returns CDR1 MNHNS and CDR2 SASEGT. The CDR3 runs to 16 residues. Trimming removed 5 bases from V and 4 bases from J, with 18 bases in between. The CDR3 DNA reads TGTGCCAGCAGTCCTGGGACATTACGGAATTACAATGAGCAGTTCTTC. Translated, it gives CASSPGTLRNYNEQFF.

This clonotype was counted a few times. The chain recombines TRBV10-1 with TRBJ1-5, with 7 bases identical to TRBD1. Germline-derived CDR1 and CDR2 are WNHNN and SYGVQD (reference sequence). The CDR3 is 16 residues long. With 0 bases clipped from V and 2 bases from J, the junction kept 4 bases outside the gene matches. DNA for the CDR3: TGCGCCAGCAGTGAGTCGTCAGGGGGGGGCAATCAGCCCCAGCATTTT. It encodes CASSESSGGGNQPQHF.

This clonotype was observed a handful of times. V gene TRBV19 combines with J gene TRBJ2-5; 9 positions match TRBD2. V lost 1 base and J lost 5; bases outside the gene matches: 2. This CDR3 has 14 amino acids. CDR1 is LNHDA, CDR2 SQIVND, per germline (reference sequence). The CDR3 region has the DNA TGTGCCAGTAGTATAGTTGGGACTAGCGAGACCCAGTACTTC. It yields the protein CASSIVGTSETQYF.

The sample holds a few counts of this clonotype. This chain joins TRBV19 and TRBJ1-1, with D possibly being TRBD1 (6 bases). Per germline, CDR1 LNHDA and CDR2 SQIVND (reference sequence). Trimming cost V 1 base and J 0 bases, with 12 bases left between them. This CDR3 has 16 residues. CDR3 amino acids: CASSIGAGAVNTEAFF. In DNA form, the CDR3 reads TGTGCCAGTAGTATAGGGGCAGGGGCGGTGAACACTGAAGCTTTCTTT.

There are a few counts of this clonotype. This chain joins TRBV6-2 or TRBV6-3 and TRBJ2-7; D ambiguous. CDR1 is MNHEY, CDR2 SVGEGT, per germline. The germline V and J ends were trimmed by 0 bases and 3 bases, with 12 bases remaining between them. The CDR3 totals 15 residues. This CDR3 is CASSYSHPPLYEQYF. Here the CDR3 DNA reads TGTGCCAGCAGTTACTCCCACCCACCGCTCTACGAGCAGTACTTC.

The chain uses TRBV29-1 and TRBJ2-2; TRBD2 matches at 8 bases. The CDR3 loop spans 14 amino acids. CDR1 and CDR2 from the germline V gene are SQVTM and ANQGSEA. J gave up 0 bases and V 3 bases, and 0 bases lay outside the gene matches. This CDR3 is CSVERGANTGELFF. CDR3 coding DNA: TGCAGCGTTGAGCGGGGGGCGAACACCGGGGAGCTGTTTTTT.

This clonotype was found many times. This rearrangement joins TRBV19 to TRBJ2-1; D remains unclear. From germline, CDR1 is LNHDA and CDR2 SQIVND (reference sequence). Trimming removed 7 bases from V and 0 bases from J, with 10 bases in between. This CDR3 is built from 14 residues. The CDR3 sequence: CASKFGSSYNEQFF. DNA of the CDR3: TGTGCCAGTAAATTTGGCAGCTCCTACAATGAGCAGTTCTTC. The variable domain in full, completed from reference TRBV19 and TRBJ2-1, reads DGGITQSPKYLFRKEGQNVTLSCEQNLNHDAMYWYRQDPGQGLRLIYYSQIVNDFQKGDIAEGYSVSREKKESFPLTVTSAQKNPTAFYLCASKFGSSYNEQFFGPGTRLTVL.

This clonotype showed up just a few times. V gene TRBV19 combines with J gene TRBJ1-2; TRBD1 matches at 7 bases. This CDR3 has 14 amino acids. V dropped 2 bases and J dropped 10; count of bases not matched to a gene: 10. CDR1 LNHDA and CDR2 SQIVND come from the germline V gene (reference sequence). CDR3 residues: CASSILAGGFVYTF. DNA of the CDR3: TGTGCCAGTAGTATATTGGCAGGGGGGTTTGTCTACACCTTC.

The CDR3 sequence is CASHGTGGSEAFF. For the CDR3, the DNA is TGTGCCAGCCACGGCACAGGCGGTTCTGAAGCTTTCTTT. The V call is TRBV5-6, the J call TRBJ1-1; tentative D call: TRBD1 (5 bases). Germline V gene sequence: CDR1 SGHDT, CDR2 YYEEEE. V lost 7 bases and J 6 bases, leaving 16 bases between the germline ends. The CDR3 runs to 13 residues.

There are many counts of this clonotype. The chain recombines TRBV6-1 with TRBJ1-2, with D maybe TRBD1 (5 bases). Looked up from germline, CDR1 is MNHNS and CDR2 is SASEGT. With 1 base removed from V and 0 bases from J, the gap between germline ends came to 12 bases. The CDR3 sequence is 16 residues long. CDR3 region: CASSEVGTLSNYGYTF. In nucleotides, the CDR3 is TGTGCCAGCAGTGAAGTCGGGACCCTGTCTAACTATGGCTACACCTTC.

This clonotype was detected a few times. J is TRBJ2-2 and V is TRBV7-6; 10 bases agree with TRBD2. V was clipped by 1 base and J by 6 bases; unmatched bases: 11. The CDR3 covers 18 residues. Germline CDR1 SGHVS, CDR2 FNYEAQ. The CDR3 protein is CASSLVPSGSPNPGELFF. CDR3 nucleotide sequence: TGTGCCAGCAGCTTAGTGCCTAGCGGGAGCCCCAACCCCGGGGAGCTGTTTTTT.

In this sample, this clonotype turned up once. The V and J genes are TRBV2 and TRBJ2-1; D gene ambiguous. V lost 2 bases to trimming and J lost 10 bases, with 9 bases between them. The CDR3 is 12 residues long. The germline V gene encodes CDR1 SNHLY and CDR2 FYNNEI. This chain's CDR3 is CASSERWEEQFF. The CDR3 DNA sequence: TGTGCCAGCAGTGAACGATGGGAAGAGCAGTTCTTC.

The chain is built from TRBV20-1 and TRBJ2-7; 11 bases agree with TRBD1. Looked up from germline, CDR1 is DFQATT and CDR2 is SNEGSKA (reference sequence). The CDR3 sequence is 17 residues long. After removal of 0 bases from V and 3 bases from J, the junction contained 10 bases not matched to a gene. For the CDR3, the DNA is TGCAGTGCTAGAGATATCGCCGGACAGGGGGCCGGCTACGAGCAGTACTTC. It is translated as CSARDIAGQGAGYEQYF.

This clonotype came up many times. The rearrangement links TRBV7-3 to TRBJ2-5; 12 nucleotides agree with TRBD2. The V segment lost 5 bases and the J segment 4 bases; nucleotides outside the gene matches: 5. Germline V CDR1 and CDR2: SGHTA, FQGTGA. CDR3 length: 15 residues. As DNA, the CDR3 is TGTGCCAGCAGCAGGGGGGGACTAGCGGGAGAGACCCAGTACTTC. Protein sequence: CASSRGGLAGETQYF.

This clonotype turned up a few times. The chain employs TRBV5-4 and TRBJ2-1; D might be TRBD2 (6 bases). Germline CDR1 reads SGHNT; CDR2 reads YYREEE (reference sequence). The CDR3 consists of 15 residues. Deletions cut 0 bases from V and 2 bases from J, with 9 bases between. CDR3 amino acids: CASSLERETYNEQFF. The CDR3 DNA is TGTGCCAGCAGCTTGGAACGGGAGACCTACAATGAGCAGTTCTTC.

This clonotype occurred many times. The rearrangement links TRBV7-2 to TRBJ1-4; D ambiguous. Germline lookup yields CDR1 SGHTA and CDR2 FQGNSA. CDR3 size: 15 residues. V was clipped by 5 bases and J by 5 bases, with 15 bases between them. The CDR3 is CASSPDGRSNEKLFF. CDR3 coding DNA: TGTGCCAGCAGCCCGGATGGACGGTCAAATGAAAAACTGTTTTTT.

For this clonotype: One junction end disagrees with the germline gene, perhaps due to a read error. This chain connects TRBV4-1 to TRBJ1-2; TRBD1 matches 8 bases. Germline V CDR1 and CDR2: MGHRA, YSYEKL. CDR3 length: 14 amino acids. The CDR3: CASSQMTGEYGHTF. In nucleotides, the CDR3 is TGCGCCAGCAGCCAAATGACAGGGGAATATGGCCACACCTTC.